The T cell receptor beta chain under discussion was sequenced for a study of blood T cell repertoires in COVID-19. Across the study: T cells, B-cell-depleted T cells, or PBMCs provided the cDNA or gDNA that served as material.

Authors' analysis steps: Amplification from reference gene primers served as the basis for estimated nucleated cell counts. Some clones are missing from TCRdb's copy, which holds only in-frame ones; the method was immunoSEQ multiplex PCR. V, J and clone size were drawn from that table, and D and trimming were deduced from the DNA. The table records 150,000 to 200,000 clones, about four fifths of them present only once. Germline V gene sequence: CDR1 MDHEN, CDR2 SYDVKM. The CDR3 adds up to 13 amino acids, both ends counted. For this clone: Given the absence of the conserved phenylalanine or tryptophan at the CDR3 end, a read error is likely. The DNA is omitted, as the CDR3 cannot be located on it reliably, and the CDR3 follows TCRdb's listing.

The sequencing sample was made of peripheral blood. The origin of this receptor is a woman in her 70s with COVID-19, enrolled during active disease. This chain connects TRBV28 to TRBJ1-1; the table's TRBD1 call for D was not verified on the DNA. The CDR3 region is CASSFFGGGQVIV.